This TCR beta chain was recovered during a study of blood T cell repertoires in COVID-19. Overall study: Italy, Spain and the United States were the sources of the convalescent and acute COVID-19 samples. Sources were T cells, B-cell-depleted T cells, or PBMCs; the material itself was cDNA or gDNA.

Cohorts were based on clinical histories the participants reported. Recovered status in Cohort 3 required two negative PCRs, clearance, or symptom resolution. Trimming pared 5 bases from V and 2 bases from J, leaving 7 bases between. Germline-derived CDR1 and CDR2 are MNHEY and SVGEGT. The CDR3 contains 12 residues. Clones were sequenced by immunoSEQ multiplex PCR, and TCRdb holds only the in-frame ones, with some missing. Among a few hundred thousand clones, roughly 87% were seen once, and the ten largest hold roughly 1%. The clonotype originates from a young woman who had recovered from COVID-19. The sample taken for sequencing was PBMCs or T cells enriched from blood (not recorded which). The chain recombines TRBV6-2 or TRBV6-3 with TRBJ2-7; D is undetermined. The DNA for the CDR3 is TGTGCCAGCAGTAACACAGCCTACGAGCAGTACTTC. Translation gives CASSNTAYEQYF.